What follows is one T cell receptor beta chain and its context. V was pared by 3 bases and J by 3 bases, with 11 bases between. Germline lookup yields CDR1 SEHNR and CDR2 FQNEAQ (reference sequence). The CDR3 runs 14 residues. The entry originates in a study of identical twins. TCRdb passed the 5' RACE reads through MiXCR, listing each CDR3 protein once. The table has 1.5 million to 2 million distinct CDR3 sequences, less than 40% seen once; the top ten hold approximately 0.29%. The chain employs TRBV7-9 and TRBJ2-5, with a tentative D call TRBD2 (5 bases). The receptor comes from a newborn girl in good health. Sequencing input: cord blood. The CDR3 spells CASSFRTQKETQYF. In DNA, the CDR3 is TGTGCCAGCAGCTTCCGGACTCAGAAAGAGACCCAGTACTTC. Drawing the rest from reference TRBV7-9 and TRBJ2-5, the complete variable domain is DTGVSQNPRHKITKRGQNVTFRCDPISEHNRLYWYRQTLGQGPEFLTYFQNEAQLEKSRLLSDRFSAERPKGSFSTLEIQRTEQGDSAMYLCASSFRTQKETQYFGPGTRLLVL.